This T cell receptor beta chain is drawn from a study of OX40 agonist ivuxolimab in advanced cancers. Germline V gene sequence: CDR1 SGHNT, CDR2 YENEEA. V was cut by 5 bases and J by 3 bases, with 5 bases left in between. This CDR3 is built from 11 residues. Assay used: immunoSEQ multiplex PCR; TCRdb lists only in-frame clones, some missing. This table holds approximately 89,000 clones, around nine tenths found once. The TCR originated in an adult with an advanced solid tumor such as melanoma, head and neck, liver or kidney cancer. The V gene is TRBV11-3, the J gene TRBJ2-7, with no clear D. The source material was CD4+ or CD8+ T cells sorted from blood, sampled in a trial of the OX40 agonist ivuxolimab. The CDR3 protein is CASSDGYEQYF. CDR3 DNA: TGTGCCAGCAGCGATGGCTACGAGCAGTACTTC.